This TCR beta chain was documented in a study of CD8 T cells in ankylosing spondylitis (dated by TCRdb to 2016 to 2017). Concerning the study at large: To find TCR variants linked to disease, the study profiled T cell receptor beta repertoires in ankylosing spondylitis patients and healthy donors. The full study cohort was made up of 25 ankylosing spondylitis patients and 108 healthy donors. Peripheral blood was sampled, and synovial fluid was also collected from ankylosing spondylitis patients. The paper's findings and limits, for the study overall: A CD8+ phenotype was shown by the disease-linked clones, which were found at relatively low frequencies in peripheral blood. Significant enrichment of the disease-linked clones was reported in matched synovial fluid samples from ankylosing spondylitis patients. A TCR beta motif of 7 or 8 highly homologous amino acid variants appeared characteristic of blood from ankylosing spondylitis patients. Some motif variants were previously reported in synovial fluid and blood of reactive arthritis patients, suggesting common disease-initiation mechanisms.

The germline V gene sets CDR1 to LGHNA and CDR2 to YSLEER. Counted from cysteine to phenylalanine, this CDR3 has 16 amino acids. Of the read, only the CDR3 DNA is kept; its 48 bases are in frame from base 1. For this chain, trimming is 1 base at the V end and 0 bases at the J end, and the number of junction bases without a gene match is 4. Remarks on this clonotype: What antigen it recognizes has not been identified. No base quality values were provided; no much bigger clone lies one nucleotide off.

TCRdb records Illumina HiSeq 2500 as the sequencer. TCR beta libraries were prepared by quantitative 5'-RACE with molecular barcodes. The source study handled its data this way. A new computational method based on a probabilistic model of VDJ rearrangement was used to identify disease-linked TCR variants. TCRdb trimmed public reads at Q25 via fastp, called clones via MiXCR and kept in-frame beta chains. A single entry per CDR3 protein holds the most common genes and DNA from its merged rows. Here the V and J calls rest on TCRdb's processing, not on the authors' analysis. In this sample the table shows around 140,000 distinct CDR3 sequences, about 15% of which occur a single time. The ten top clones hold approximately 30% of the sample.

The clonotype comes from a male donor with ankylosing spondylitis. Rearrangement joined TRBV4-3 to TRBJ2-7, and TRBD1 aligns with 9 junction nucleotides. The material sequenced was blood, either unsorted or a sorted T cell fraction (not recorded which). The DNA reads TGCGCCAGCAGCCAAGGATCGGGACAGGGCTCCTACGAGCAGTACTTC. The translation is CASSQGSGQGSYEQYF.